This entry is about one T cell receptor (beta chain). The data were taken from a study of technical replicates of blood from a few donors. Assay used: immunoSEQ multiplex PCR; TCRdb lists only in-frame clones, some missing. The table records roughly 15,000 clones, around 86% of them present only once. CDR3 length equals 12 residues. V was shortened by 3 bases and J by 5 bases, with 8 bases between the two germline ends. From germline, CDR1 is SGHDT and CDR2 YYEEEE. This clonotype originated in a human donor in good health. Sample: PBMCs. The gene calls are TRBV5-6 and TRBJ2-5; D is uncertain. CDR3: CASSSVRETQYF. CDR3 DNA sequence: TGTGCCAGCAGCTCTGTGAGGGAGACCCAGTACTTC. The full variable domain, rest sourced from reference TRBV5-6 and TRBJ2-5, is DAGVTQSPTHLIKTRGQQVTLRCSPKSGHDTVSWYQQALGQGPQFIFQYYEEEERQRGNFPDRFSGHQFPNYSSELNVNALLLGDSALYLCASSSVRETQYFGPGTRLLVL.